In its sample, the clone carrying this TCR beta chain was seen a few times. Its antigen is not known. The data belong to a study of T cell repertoires in cytomegalovirus infection. Background on the study: Both CMV infection and a matching HLA type were indicated by public TCR beta signatures.

Points from the study as a whole: HLA-C-restricted TCR beta clonotypes specific for CMV led the ex vivo response. Carriers of CMV plus the relevant HLA were identified by cumulative public TCR beta family frequency.

MiXCR was run by TCRdb on the reads, yielding one entry per CDR3 protein. Of around 94,000 distinct CDR3 sequences in the sample, 15% to 20% were seen once. The origin of this receptor is a human donor in good health (CMV status not recorded). Some clones in this sample may be carry-over from other donors' samples. The sample consisted of PBMCs.

For the CDR3, the DNA is TGTGCCAGCAGCGATAGGGGTCCAGGGCTAGCCAAAAACATTCAGTACTTC. Translating gives CASSDRGPGLAKNIQYF. V and J are TRBV2 and TRBJ2-4; possible D gene TRBD1, 5 bases. The CDR3 totals 17 residues. Germline V gives CDR1 SNHLY, CDR2 FYNNEI. The ends were cut back, 6 bases at V and 0 bases at J, with 18 bases in the middle.